The 9 T cell receptor beta chains in this list originate from one sample, sequenced in a study of shared clonotypes between healthy human individuals. Naive CD8 populations comprised CD45RO-negative cells positively selected for CCR7, excluding terminally differentiated effector memory CD45RA+ cells. Method: immunoSEQ multiplex PCR; TCRdb's copy keeps in-frame clones and lacks some. The table records hundreds of thousands of clones, about 91% of them present only once. The sequencing sample was made of naive CD8+ T cells sorted from blood. The receptors shown here come from a man aged 25 to 45 in good health.

The chain has TRBV28 and TRBJ2-7, with TRBD1 matching over 7 bases. The germline gives CDR1 MDHEN, CDR2 SYDVKM. The CDR3 is 15 amino acids. J gave up 3 bases and V 4 bases, and 9 bases lay outside the gene matches. CDR3 sequence: CASSSLTGRVYEQYF. The DNA of the CDR3 is TGTGCCAGCAGTTCGTTGACAGGGCGAGTCTACGAGCAGTACTTC.

This clone came up once. V is TRBV19 and J is TRBJ2-4; D ambiguous. Germline V gives CDR1 LNHDA, CDR2 SQIVND (reference sequence). CDR3 length: 13 amino acids. Trimming took 3 bases from V and 5 from J, leaving 8 bases between them. The CDR3 reads CASSIPTENIQYF. The CDR3 nucleotides are TGTGCCAGTAGTATTCCCACAGAAAACATTCAGTACTTC. Together with reference TRBV19 and TRBJ2-4, the CDR3 gives the full variable domain: DGGITQSPKYLFRKEGQNVTLSCEQNLNHDAMYWYRQDPGQGLRLIYYSQIVNDFQKGDIAEGYSVSREKKESFPLTVTSAQKNPTAFYLCASSIPTENIQYFGAGTRLSVL.

This chain connects TRBV6-5 to TRBJ2-7; the match to TRBD1 covers 7 bases. The CDR3 is made up of 12 amino acids. V shed 5 bases, J shed 4 bases, and the junction held 2 bases outside the gene matches. Per germline, CDR1 MNHEY and CDR2 SVGAGI. In nucleotides, the CDR3 is TGTGCCAGCAGTGCAGGGGGATACGAGCAGTACTTC. This codes for CASSAGGYEQYF.

This chain joins TRBV11-2 and TRBJ2-1; D might be TRBD2 (6 bases). V lost 5 bases and J lost 5, with 19 bases in between. The CDR3 extends over 16 amino acids. CDR1 and CDR2 (germline): SGHAT, FQNNGV. CDR3: CASSPPPRESNNEQFF. DNA of the CDR3: TGTGCCAGCAGCCCCCCGCCCCGGGAGAGCAACAATGAGCAGTTCTTC.

J is TRBJ1-1 and V is TRBV28, with D possibly matching TRBD1 (5 bases). The CDR3 runs 16 residues. Germline CDR1 MDHEN, CDR2 SYDVKM. V dropped 2 bases and J dropped 0 bases, with 13 bases sitting between them. CDR3 nucleotides: TGTGCCAGCAGTTTACCCCGACAGTTCATGAACACTGAAGCTTTCTTT. This translates into CASSLPRQFMNTEAFF.

This clone was counted once. The V and J genes are TRBV29-1 and TRBJ2-1, with 11 bases identical to TRBD2. Germline CDR1 SQVTM, CDR2 ANQGSEA. Trimming removed 1 base from V and 5 bases from J; junction bases left unmatched: 19. This CDR3 region has 20 residues. The CDR3 nucleotides are TGCAGCGTTGAAGCGGGGGGGACTAGCGGCCTACAACTAACTGACAATGAGCAGTTCTTC. Its protein is CSVEAGGTSGLQLTDNEQFF.

The J gene is TRBJ2-2, the V gene TRBV10-2; unclear D gene. The CDR3 spans 14 residues. The V gene lost 4 bases and the J gene lost 4 bases, with 10 bases spanning the gap. Germline CDR1 is WSHSY and CDR2 is SAAADI. The DNA of the CDR3 is TGCGCCAGCAGTGGATCTGACACCACCGGGGAGCTGTTTTTT. Its translation is CASSGSDTTGELFF.

The V gene is TRBV4-1, the J gene TRBJ2-7, with TRBD2 matching over 12 bases. Germline V lookup: CDR1 MGHRA, CDR2 YSYEKL. The CDR3 spans 15 residues. V dropped 2 bases and J dropped 4; count of bases not matched to a gene: 3. CDR3 bases: TGCGCCAGCAGCCAACTAGCGGGAGGGCAATACGAGCAGTACTTC. Translation gives CASSQLAGGQYEQYF.

The chain links TRBV27 to TRBJ2-7, with unresolved D. The germline V and J ends were trimmed by 5 bases and 2 bases, with 10 bases remaining between them. Germline V gene lookup returns CDR1 MNHEY and CDR2 SMNVEV (reference sequence). The CDR3 length is 13 residues. CDR3 bases: TGTGCCAGCAGTAGCTCCTTTACCTACGAGCAGTACTTC. As protein: CASSSSFTYEQYF.